This T cell receptor (beta chain) is drawn from a study of cytomegalovirus exposure and HLA in healthy donors. V gave up 5 bases and J gave up 5 bases, with 13 bases separating them. The CDR3 has 14 amino acids. The germline V gene has CDR1 SGHTA and CDR2 FQGTGA. The study ran its PCR with 60 Vbeta and 13 Jbeta primers. Only in-frame clones appear in the TCRdb table, and some are missing; sequencing was by immunoSEQ multiplex PCR. Of 100,000 to 150,000 clones listed, over 60% are singletons. Sequencing input: PBMCs. The chain is built from TRBV7-3 and TRBJ2-1; the D gene is possibly TRBD1 (6 bases). The TCR was taken from a human donor in good health. The CDR3 spells CASSPLWTDNEQFF. CDR3 bases: TGTGCCAGCAGCCCCCTCTGGACAGACAATGAGCAGTTCTTC. Full variable domain (rest looked up from reference TRBV7-3 and TRBJ2-1): GAGVSQTPSNKVTEKGKYVELRCDPISGHTALYWYRQSLGQGPEFLIYFQGTGAADDSGLPNDRFFAVRPEGSVSTLKIQRTERGDSAVYLCASSPLWTDNEQFFGPGTRLTVL.